The clone carrying this T cell receptor beta chain turned up a few times. The antigen remains undetermined. The data derive from a study of T-cell memory formation after mild COVID-19. Study results and limitations: Clones contracting across day 15 to 85 had a balanced CD4/CD8 profile; later expanding clones leaned CD4+. Those CD4+ clones that contracted were mainly in CM and EM (CD8+ ones in EMRA).

5'RACE primed from the constant segment yielded TCR alpha and TCR beta cDNA libraries bearing sample barcodes and UMIs. TCRdb recomputed calls from the 5' RACE reads with MiXCR, one row per CDR3 protein. The table includes a few hundred thousand distinct CDR3 sequences, around 30% detected once. The TCR was taken from an adult woman who had mild COVID-19 (a few samples of this study predate the infection). Cell type and time point are not known. Sequencing was performed on PBMCs or a T cell subset sorted from them (not recorded which).

CDR3 nucleotide sequence: TGTGCCAGCAGCTTAGTGACCACCGGGGAGCTGTTTTTT. This sequence encodes CASSLVTTGELFF. V is TRBV7-6 and J is TRBJ2-2; D is undetermined. Trimming removed 1 base from V and 4 bases from J, with 4 bases in between. Germline V gene data show CDR1 as SGHVS and CDR2 as FNYEAQ. The CDR3 totals 13 residues.